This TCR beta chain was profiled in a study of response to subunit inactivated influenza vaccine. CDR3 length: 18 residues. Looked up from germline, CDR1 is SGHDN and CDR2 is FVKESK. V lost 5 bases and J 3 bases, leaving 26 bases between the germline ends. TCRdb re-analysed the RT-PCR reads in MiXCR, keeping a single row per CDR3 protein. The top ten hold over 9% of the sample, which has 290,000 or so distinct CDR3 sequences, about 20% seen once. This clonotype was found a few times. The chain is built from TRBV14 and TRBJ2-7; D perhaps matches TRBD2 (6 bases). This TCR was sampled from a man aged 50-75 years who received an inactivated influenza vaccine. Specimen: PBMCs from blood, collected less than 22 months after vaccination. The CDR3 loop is CASSAGTVVVGLSYEQYF. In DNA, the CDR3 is TGTGCCAGCAGCGCCGGGACGGTGGTTGTTGGACTAAGCTACGAGCAGTACTTC.